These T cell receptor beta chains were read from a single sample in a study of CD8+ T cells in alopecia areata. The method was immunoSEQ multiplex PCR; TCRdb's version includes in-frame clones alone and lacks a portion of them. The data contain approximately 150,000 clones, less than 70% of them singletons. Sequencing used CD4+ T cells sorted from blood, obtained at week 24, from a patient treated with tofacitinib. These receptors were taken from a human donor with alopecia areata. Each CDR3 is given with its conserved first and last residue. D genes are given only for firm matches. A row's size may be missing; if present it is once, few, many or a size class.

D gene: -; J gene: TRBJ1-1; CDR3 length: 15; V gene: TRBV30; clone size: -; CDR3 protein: CAWSVLRGIDTEAFF; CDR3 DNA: TGTGCCTGGAGTGTGTTGAGAGGGATTGACACTGAAGCTTTCTTT
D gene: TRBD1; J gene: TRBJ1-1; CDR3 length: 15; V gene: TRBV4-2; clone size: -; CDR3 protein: CASSQDEGSGTGAFF; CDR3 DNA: TGTGCCAGCAGCCAAGATGAGGGATCCGGGACAGGAGCTTTCTTT
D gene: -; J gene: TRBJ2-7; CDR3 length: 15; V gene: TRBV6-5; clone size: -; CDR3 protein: CASSYSRLAFYEQYF; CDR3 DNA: TGTGCCAGCAGTTATTCGCGTCTAGCGTTCTACGAGCAGTACTTC
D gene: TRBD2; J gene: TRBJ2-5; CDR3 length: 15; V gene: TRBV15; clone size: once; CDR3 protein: CATSRGGLAGETQYF; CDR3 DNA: TGTGCCACCAGCAGAGGTGGACTAGCGGGGGAGACCCAGTACTTC
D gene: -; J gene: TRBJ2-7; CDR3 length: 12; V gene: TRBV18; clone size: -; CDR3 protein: CASSPEGYEQYF; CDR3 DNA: TGTGCCAGCTCACCCGAGGGCTACGAGCAGTACTTC
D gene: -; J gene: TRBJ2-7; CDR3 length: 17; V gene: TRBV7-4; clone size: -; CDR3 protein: CASSLADGGDVSYEQYF; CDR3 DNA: TGTGCCAGCAGCTTAGCGGATGGCGGGGACGTTTCCTACGAGCAGTACTTC
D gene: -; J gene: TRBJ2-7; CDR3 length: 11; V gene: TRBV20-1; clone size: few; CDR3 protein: CSVYIPYEQYF; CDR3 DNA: TGCAGTGTTTACATTCCCTACGAGCAGTACTTC
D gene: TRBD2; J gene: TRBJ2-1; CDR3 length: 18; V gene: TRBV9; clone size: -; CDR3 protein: CASSGGTSGVQSYNEQFF; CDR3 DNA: TGTGCCAGCAGCGGCGGGACTAGCGGAGTACAGTCCTACAATGAGCAGTTCTTC
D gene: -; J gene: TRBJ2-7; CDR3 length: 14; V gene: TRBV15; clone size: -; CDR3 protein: CATSSEQGGYEQYF; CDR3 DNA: TGTGCCACCAGCAGTGAACAGGGAGGCTACGAGCAGTACTTC
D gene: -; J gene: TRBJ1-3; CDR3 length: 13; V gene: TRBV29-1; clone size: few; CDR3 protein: CSVEDRVGNTIYF; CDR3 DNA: TGCAGCGTTGAAGACAGAGTTGGAAACACCATATATTTT
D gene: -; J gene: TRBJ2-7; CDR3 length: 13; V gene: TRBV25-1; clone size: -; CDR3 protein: CASSDRTIGEQYF; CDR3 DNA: TGTGCCAGCAGTGATCGGACCATCGGCGAGCAGTACTTC
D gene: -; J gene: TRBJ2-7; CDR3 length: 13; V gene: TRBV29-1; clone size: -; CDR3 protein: CSVRQAGIYEQYF; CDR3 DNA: TGCAGCGTCCGACAGGCGGGAATCTACGAGCAGTACTTC
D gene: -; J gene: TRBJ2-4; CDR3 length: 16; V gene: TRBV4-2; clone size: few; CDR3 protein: CASSQETSLAKNIQYF; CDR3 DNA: TGTGCCAGCAGCCAAGAGACGAGCCTAGCCAAAAACATTCAGTACTTC
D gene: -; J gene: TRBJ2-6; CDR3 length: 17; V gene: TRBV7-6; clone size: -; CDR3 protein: CASSLDVGTSGANVLTF; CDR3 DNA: TGTGCCAGCAGCTTAGACGTTGGGACGTCTGGGGCCAACGTCCTGACTTTC
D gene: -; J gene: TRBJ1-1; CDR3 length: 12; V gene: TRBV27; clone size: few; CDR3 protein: CATHSRRTEAFF; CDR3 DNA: TGTGCCACTCATTCTCGGCGGACTGAAGCTTTCTTT
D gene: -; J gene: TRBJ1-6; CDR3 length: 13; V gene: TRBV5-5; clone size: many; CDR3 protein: CASSTGPDSPLHF; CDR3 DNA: TGTGCCAGCAGCACGGGACCTGATTCACCCCTCCACTTT
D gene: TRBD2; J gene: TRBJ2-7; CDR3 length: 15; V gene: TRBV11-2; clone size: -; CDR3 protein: CASSTYLSGTYEQYF; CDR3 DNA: TGTGCCAGCAGCACGTACCTTAGCGGGACCTACGAGCAGTACTTC
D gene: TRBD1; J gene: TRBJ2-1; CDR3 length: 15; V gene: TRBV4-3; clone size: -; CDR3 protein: CASSPRDRGRGEQFF; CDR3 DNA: TGCGCCAGCAGCCCACGGGACAGGGGACGAGGGGAGCAGTTCTTC
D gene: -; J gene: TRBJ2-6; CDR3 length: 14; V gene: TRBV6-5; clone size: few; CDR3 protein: CASSAGPLTNVLTF; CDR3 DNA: TGTGCCAGCAGCGCCGGGCCCCTGACCAACGTCCTGACTTTC
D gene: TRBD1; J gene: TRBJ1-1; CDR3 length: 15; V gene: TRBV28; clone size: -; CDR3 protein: CASTFPTGPVTEAFF; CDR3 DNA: TGTGCCAGCACCTTCCCGACAGGGCCCGTCACTGAAGCTTTCTTT
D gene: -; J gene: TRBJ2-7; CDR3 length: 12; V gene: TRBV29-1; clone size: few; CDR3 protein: CSVVAGWYEQYF; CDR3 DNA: TGCAGCGTTGTGGCAGGGTGGTACGAGCAGTACTTC
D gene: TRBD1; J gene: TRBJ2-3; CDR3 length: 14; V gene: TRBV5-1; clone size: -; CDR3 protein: CASRPGTGRNTQYF; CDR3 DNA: TGCGCCAGCAGACCCGGGACAGGGCGAAATACGCAGTATTTT
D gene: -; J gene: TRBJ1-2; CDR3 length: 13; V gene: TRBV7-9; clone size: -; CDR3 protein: CASSFDGYYGYTF; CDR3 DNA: TGTGCCAGCAGCTTCGACGGCTACTATGGCTACACCTTC
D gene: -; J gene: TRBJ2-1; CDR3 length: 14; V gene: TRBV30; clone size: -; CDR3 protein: CAWSVGGTYNEQFF; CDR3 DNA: TGTGCCTGGAGTGTAGGCGGAACCTACAATGAGCAGTTCTTC
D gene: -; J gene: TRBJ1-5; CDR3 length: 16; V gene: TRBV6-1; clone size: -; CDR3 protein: CASSEGSGYGNQPQHF; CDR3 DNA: TGTGCCAGCAGTGAAGGGTCCGGTTATGGCAATCAGCCCCAGCATTTT
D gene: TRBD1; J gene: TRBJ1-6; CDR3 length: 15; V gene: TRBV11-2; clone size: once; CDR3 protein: CASSLETGGNSPLHF; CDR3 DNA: TGTGCCAGCAGCTTGGAGACAGGGGGAAATTCACCCCTCCACTTT
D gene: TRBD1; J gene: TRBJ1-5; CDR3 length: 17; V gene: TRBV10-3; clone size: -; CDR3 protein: CAISESLTGEINQPQHF; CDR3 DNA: TGTGCCATCAGTGAGTCCCTGACAGGGGAGATCAATCAGCCCCAGCATTTT
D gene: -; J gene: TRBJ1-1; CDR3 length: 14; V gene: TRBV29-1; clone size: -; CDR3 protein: CSVDGTGRDTEAFF; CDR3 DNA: TGCAGCGTTGACGGCACAGGGAGGGACACTGAAGCTTTCTTT
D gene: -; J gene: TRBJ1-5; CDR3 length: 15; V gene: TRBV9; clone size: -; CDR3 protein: CASSVGVLGNQPQHF; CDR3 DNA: TGTGCCAGCAGCGTAGGGGTTTTAGGGAATCAGCCCCAGCATTTT
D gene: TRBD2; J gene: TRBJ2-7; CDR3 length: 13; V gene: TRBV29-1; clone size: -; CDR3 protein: CSGGEGAAYEQYF; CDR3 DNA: TGCAGCGGTGGGGAGGGAGCTGCCTACGAGCAGTACTTC
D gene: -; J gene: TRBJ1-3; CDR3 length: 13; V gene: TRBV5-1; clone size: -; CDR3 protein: CASSFGTGNTIYF; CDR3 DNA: TGCGCCAGCAGCTTCGGGACAGGAAACACCATATATTTT
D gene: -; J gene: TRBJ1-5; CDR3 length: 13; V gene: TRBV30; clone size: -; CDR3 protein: CAWEGQPGQPQHF; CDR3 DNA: TGTGCCTGGGAGGGACAACCTGGGCAGCCCCAGCATTTT
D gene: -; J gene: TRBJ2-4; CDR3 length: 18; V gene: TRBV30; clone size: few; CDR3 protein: CAWSVPGAARIHRSIQYF; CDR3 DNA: TGTGCCTGGAGTGTACCGGGGGCGGCACGTATACATAGGAGCATTCAGTACTTC
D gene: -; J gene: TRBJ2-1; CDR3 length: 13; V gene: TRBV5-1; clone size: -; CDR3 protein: CASSLATYNEQFF; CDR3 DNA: TGCGCCAGCAGCTTGGCTACATACAATGAGCAGTTCTTC
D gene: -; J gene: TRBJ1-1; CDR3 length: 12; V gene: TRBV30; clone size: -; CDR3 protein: CAWSVPGRRAFF; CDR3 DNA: TGTGCCTGGAGTGTACCGGGGCGACGGGCTTTCTTT
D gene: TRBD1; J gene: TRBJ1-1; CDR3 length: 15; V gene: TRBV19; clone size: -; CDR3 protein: CASSTLGGANTEAFF; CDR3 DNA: TGTGCCAGTAGTACCTTAGGGGGCGCGAACACTGAAGCTTTCTTT
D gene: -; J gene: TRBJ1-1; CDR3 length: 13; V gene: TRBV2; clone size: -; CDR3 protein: CASCTTMNTEAFF; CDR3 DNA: TGTGCCAGCTGCACTACCATGAACACTGAAGCTTTCTTT
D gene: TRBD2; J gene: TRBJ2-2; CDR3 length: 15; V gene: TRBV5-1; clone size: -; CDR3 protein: CASSLALASTGELFF; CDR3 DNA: TGCGCCAGCAGCTTGGCACTAGCGAGCACCGGGGAGCTGTTTTTT
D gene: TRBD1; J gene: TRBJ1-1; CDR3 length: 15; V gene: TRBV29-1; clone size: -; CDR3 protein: CSVSNRGVGITEAFF; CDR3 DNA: TGCAGCGTTTCGAACAGGGGGGTCGGTATCACTGAAGCTTTCTTT
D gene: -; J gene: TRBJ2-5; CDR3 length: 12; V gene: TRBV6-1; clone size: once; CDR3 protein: CASSAGVESQYF; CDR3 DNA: TGTGCCAGCAGTGCAGGGGTCGAAAGCCAGTACTTC
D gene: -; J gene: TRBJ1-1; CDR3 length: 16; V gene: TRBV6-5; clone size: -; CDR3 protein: CASSYLHPIMNTEAFF; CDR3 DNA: TGTGCCAGCAGTTACCTCCATCCCATAATGAACACTGAAGCTTTCTTT
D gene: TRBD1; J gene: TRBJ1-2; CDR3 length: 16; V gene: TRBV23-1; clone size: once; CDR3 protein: CASSQARDSTTYGYTF; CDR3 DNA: TGCGCCAGCAGTCAAGCTCGGGACAGTACGACCTATGGCTACACCTTC
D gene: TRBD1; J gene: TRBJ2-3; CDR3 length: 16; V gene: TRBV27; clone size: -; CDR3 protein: CASSADHRGLADTQYF; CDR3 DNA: TGTGCCAGCAGTGCTGATCACAGGGGGCTAGCAGATACGCAGTATTTT
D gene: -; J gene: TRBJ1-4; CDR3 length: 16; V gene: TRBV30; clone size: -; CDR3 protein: CAWSVKPLMTGEKLFF; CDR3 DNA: TGTGCCTGGAGTGTAAAGCCCCTAATGACTGGTGAAAAACTGTTTTTT
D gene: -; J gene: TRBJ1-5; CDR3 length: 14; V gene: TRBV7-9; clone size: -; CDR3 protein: CASSLEGSNQPQHF; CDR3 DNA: TGTGCCAGCAGCTTAGAGGGTAGCAATCAGCCCCAGCATTTT
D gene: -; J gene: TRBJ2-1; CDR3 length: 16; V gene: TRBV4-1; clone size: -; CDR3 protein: CASSQSPGRTYNEQFF; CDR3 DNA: TGCGCCAGCAGCCAATCTCCGGGACGGACCTACAATGAGCAGTTCTTC
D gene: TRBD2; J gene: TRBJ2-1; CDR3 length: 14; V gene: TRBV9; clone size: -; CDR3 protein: CASSVGGLAAEQFF; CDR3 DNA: TGTGCCAGCAGCGTAGGAGGACTAGCCGCTGAGCAGTTCTTC
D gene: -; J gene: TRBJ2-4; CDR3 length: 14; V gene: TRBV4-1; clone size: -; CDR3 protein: CASSQGGAALIQYF; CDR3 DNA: TGCGCCAGCAGCCAAGGGGGGGCTGCGCTTATTCAGTACTTC
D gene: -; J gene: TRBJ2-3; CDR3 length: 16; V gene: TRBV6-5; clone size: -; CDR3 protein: CASSNSAGVVTDTQYF; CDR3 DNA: TGTGCCAGCAGTAACTCCGCAGGGGTGGTAACAGATACGCAGTATTTT
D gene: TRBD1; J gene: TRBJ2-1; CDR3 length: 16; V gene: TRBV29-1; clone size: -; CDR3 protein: CSVEGRQGRSYNEQFF; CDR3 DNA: TGCAGCGTTGAGGGGAGACAGGGTCGATCCTACAATGAGCAGTTCTTC
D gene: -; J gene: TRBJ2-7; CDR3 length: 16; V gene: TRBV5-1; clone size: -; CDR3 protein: CASSLGQGGASYEQYF; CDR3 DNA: TGCGCCAGCAGCTTGGGACAGGGAGGGGCCTCCTACGAGCAGTACTTC
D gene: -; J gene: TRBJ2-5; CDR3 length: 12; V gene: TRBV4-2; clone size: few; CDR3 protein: CASSYPGETQYF; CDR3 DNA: TGTGCCAGCAGCTACCCGGGGGAAACCCAGTACTTC